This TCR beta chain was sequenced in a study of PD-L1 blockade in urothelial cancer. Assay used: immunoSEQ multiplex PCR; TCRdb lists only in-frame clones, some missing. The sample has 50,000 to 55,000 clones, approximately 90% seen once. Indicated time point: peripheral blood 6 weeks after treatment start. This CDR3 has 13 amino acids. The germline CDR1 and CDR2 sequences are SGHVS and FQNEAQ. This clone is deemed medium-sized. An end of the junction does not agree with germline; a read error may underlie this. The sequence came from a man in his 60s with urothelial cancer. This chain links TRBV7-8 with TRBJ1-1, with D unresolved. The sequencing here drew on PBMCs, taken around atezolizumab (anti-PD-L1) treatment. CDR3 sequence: CASSLGLNPEAFF. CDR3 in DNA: TGTGCCAGCAGCCTGGGCCTGAACCCTGAAGCTTTCTTT.